A selection of T cell receptor beta chains follows, all from one sample in a study of T-cell reconstitution after alpha-beta-depleted transplantation in children. One entry per CDR3 protein, called by TCRdb with MiXCR from the PCR reads. Of about 210,000 distinct CDR3 sequences in the sample, approximately 17% were seen once. This material consisted of PBMCs, mostly from graft donor cells, taken 360 days after TCRalphabeta/CD19-depleted stem cell transplant. All receptors derive from a male patient under 10 years old who had a stem cell transplant for acute lymphoblastic leukemia, so the T cells may come from the graft donor. The CDR3 runs from the conserved cysteine through the conserved F or W. The D gene is left open where the match is weak. Not every row has a clone size; where given, it reads once, few, many or a size class.

CDR3	DNA	V	length	size	D	J
CASSYLDRGREQYF	TGTGCCAGCAGTTACCTAGACAGGGGACGGGAGCAGTACTTC	TRBV6-5	14	few	TRBD1	TRBJ2-7
CASSLGEINYGYTF	TGTGCCAGCAGCTTAGGGGAAATTAACTATGGCTACACCTTC	TRBV7-9	14	few	-	TRBJ1-2
CASSRRQGGEQYF	TGTGCCAGCAGCCGAAGGCAGGGAGGCGAGCAGTACTTC	TRBV7-9	13	-	-	TRBJ2-7
CSVEKAETGAAYEQYF	TGCAGCGTTGAAAAGGCGGAGACAGGGGCGGCCTACGAGCAGTACTTC	TRBV29-1	16	-	TRBD1	TRBJ2-7
CASSPLISGNSYNEQFF	TGTGCCAGCTCACCCCTCATCAGCGGGAATTCCTACAATGAGCAGTTCTTC	TRBV18	17	few	TRBD2	TRBJ2-1
CASSPPNQGAYYEQYF	TGTGCCAGCTCACCACCGAACCAGGGGGCCTACTACGAGCAGTACTTC	TRBV18	16	-	TRBD1	TRBJ2-7
CASSRPPGQNTGELFF	TGCGCCAGCAGCCGTCCTCCCGGACAGAACACCGGGGAGCTGTTTTTT	TRBV4-3	16	few	-	TRBJ2-2
CASSSRGTDEKLFF	TGTGCCAGCAGTTCCCGGGGAACCGATGAAAAACTGTTTTTT	TRBV28	14	-	-	TRBJ1-4
CASSHNPGGRTEAFF	TGTGCCAGCAGTCATAACCCTGGAGGGAGGACTGAAGCTTTCTTT	TRBV11-2	15	many	-	TRBJ1-1
CSAWTSGRSSNEQFF	TGCAGTGCTTGGACTAGCGGGAGGTCCAGCAATGAGCAGTTCTTC	TRBV20-1	15	-	TRBD2	TRBJ2-1
CASSLGPGVNEKLFF	TGTGCCAGCAGCTTAGGTCCAGGGGTTAATGAAAAACTGTTTTTT	TRBV7-6	15	-	-	TRBJ1-4
CASSLTGGADNEQFF	TGTGCCAGCAGCCTGACCGGGGGGGCGGACAATGAGCAGTTCTTC	TRBV3-1	15	few	TRBD2	TRBJ2-1
CSARVWREASYNEQFF	TGCAGTGCTAGAGTTTGGCGGGAGGCGTCTTACAATGAGCAGTTCTTC	TRBV20-1	16	many	TRBD2	TRBJ2-1
CASTKSWGRGRNTEAFF	TGTGCCAGCACCAAGAGTTGGGGCAGAGGAAGGAACACTGAAGCTTTCTTT	TRBV12-3/TRBV12-4	17	few	-	TRBJ1-1
CASSLEAGGNTIYF	TGCGCCAGCAGCTTGGAGGCAGGAGGAAACACCATATATTTT	TRBV5-1	14	many	-	TRBJ1-3
CASISGQGSGEQYF	TGTGCCAGCATCAGCGGACAGGGTTCCGGCGAGCAGTACTTC	TRBV5-5	14	once	TRBD1	TRBJ2-7
CASSLGGLAGGPKFF	TGTGCCAGCAGCTTAGGGGGACTAGCGGGAGGGCCGAAGTTCTTC	TRBV7-7	15	-	TRBD2	TRBJ2-1
CASSLLGRGRGNTIYF	TGTGCCAGCAGTTTATTGGGCCGGGGTCGGGGAAACACCATATATTTT	TRBV12-3/TRBV12-4	16	-	-	TRBJ1-3
CASSLSRTSGDWDTQYF	TGTGCCAGCAGTTTATCGCGGACTAGCGGGGATTGGGATACGCAGTATTTT	TRBV27	17	medium-sized	TRBD2	TRBJ2-3
CASRTTGGAADTQYF	TGCGCCAGCAGAACAACAGGGGGCGCGGCAGATACGCAGTATTTT	TRBV5-1	15	few	TRBD1	TRBJ2-3
CASSYRRNTEAFF	TGTGCCAGCAGTTACCGGAGGAACACTGAAGCTTTCTTT	TRBV6-2/TRBV6-3	13	many	-	TRBJ1-1
CASSPLSWLGELFF	TGTGCCAGCAGCCCCTTATCGTGGCTCGGGGAGCTGTTTTTT	TRBV7-8	14	few	-	TRBJ2-2
CASSLDKDASYEQYF	TGTGCCAGCAGCTTAGACAAGGACGCGTCCTACGAGCAGTACTTC	TRBV7-2	15	many	-	TRBJ2-7
CASSRLIDGEKLFF	TGTGCCAGCAGTCGGCTCATCGACGGTGAAAAACTGTTTTTT	TRBV6-1	14	few	-	TRBJ1-4
CASSRWDRPYEQYF	TGCGCCAGCAGCCGCTGGGACCGACCTTACGAGCAGTACTTC	TRBV5-1	14	few	-	TRBJ2-7
CASSQARAQPQHF	TGTGCCAGCAGCCAAGCCAGGGCTCAGCCCCAGCATTTT	TRBV4-2	13	few	-	TRBJ1-5
CASSPGTAEAFF	TGTGCCAGCTCACCCGGGACAGCCGAAGCTTTCTTT	TRBV18	12	-	TRBD1	TRBJ1-1
CASSLQDPRNIQYF	TGTGCCAGCAGCTTACAGGACCCCAGAAACATTCAGTACTTC	TRBV7-9	14	-	-	TRBJ2-4
CASSLMVDRAYNEQFF	TGTGCCAGCAGTTTAATGGTCGACAGGGCTTACAATGAGCAGTTCTTC	TRBV28	16	few	TRBD1	TRBJ2-1
CASSALQGAMRGRSYEQYF	TGTGCCAGCTCAGCCTTACAGGGGGCGATGAGGGGCAGATCCTACGAGCAGTACTTC	TRBV18	19	few	TRBD1	TRBJ2-7
CASSGLGMTDEYF	TGTGCCAGCAGTGGGCTGGGTATGACCGACGAGTACTTC	TRBV25-1	13	-	-	TRBJ2-4
CASKLGADTQYF	TGCGCCAGCAAACTAGGAGCAGATACGCAGTATTTT	TRBV5-1	12	-	-	TRBJ2-3
CASSLGGGSSYEQYF	TGTGCCAGCAGCTTAGGGGGCGGGAGCTCCTACGAGCAGTACTTC	TRBV7-2	15	-	TRBD2	TRBJ2-7
CASTRAEGYEQFF	TGTGCCAGCACGCGGGCAGAGGGCTATGAGCAGTTCTTC	TRBV2	13	many	-	TRBJ2-1
CASSPRQGVGETQYF	TGCGCCAGCAGCCCCAGACAGGGGGTCGGAGAGACCCAGTACTTC	TRBV5-1	15	few	TRBD1	TRBJ2-5
CASSLEQAYEQYF	TGCGCCAGCAGCTTGGAGCAAGCCTACGAGCAGTACTTC	TRBV5-1	13	-	-	TRBJ2-7
CSARDRSFGTQYF	TGCAGTGCTAGAGATCGGTCTTTTGGTACGCAGTATTTT	TRBV20-1	13	few	-	TRBJ2-3
CASSPNRGRYEQYF	TGTGCCAGCAGCCCGAACAGGGGTCGGTACGAGCAGTACTTC	TRBV3-1	14	few	TRBD1	TRBJ2-7
CASSARVSGNTIYF	TGTGCCAGCAGCGCCAGGGTCTCTGGAAACACCATATATTTT	TRBV12-3/TRBV12-4	14	-	-	TRBJ1-3
CASALPGQGNYGYTF	TGTGCCAGCGCCCTCCCGGGACAGGGGAACTATGGCTACACCTTC	TRBV5-4	15	-	TRBD1	TRBJ1-2
CASSPTRQQGGWTYEQYF	TGTGCCAGCAGCCCGACACGACAACAGGGGGGCTGGACCTACGAGCAGTACTTC	TRBV3-1	18	-	TRBD1	TRBJ2-7
CASRDSAPNEQFF	TGCGCCAGCCGGGACTCCGCCCCTAATGAGCAGTTCTTC	TRBV5-1	13	-	-	TRBJ2-1
CASSRLVNYEQYF	TGTGCCAGCAGCCGACTAGTCAACTACGAGCAGTACTTC	TRBV7-2	13	-	-	TRBJ2-7
CASSPAGGPDEQYF	TGCGCCAGCAGTCCTGCGGGGGGACCTGACGAGCAGTACTTC	TRBV5-1	14	few	TRBD2	TRBJ2-7
CASSPTGVANYGYTF	TGTGCCAGCAGCCCCACAGGGGTGGCTAACTATGGCTACACCTTC	TRBV12-3/TRBV12-4	15	many	TRBD1	TRBJ1-2
CASSGGAGQPQHF	TGTGCCAGCAGTGGGGGGGCTGGTCAGCCCCAGCATTTT	TRBV27	13	-	-	TRBJ1-5
CASSLDTTTPQETQYF	TGTGCCAGCAGCTTAGACACGACAACGCCACAAGAGACCCAGTACTTC	TRBV11-2	16	once	-	TRBJ2-5
CASSLAREETQYF	TGTGCCAGCAGCTTAGCCAGGGAAGAGACCCAGTACTTC	TRBV7-2	13	-	-	TRBJ2-5
CASSYDRAGTGELFF	TGCGCCAGCAGCTACGACAGGGCGGGGACCGGGGAGCTGTTTTTT	TRBV5-1	15	few	-	TRBJ2-2
CASRHRDRGDTGELFF	TGTGCCAGCAGGCACCGCGATCGGGGGGACACCGGGGAGCTGTTTTTT	TRBV12-3/TRBV12-4	16	-	TRBD2	TRBJ2-2
CASSAGRSLHF	TGTGCCAGCAGTGCCGGGAGATCCCTCCACTTT	TRBV25-1	11	few	-	TRBJ1-6
CASSQVLTGPGPYEQYF	TGCGCCAGCAGCCAAGTTCTGACAGGGCCGGGTCCCTACGAGCAGTACTTC	TRBV4-1	17	-	TRBD1	TRBJ2-7
CASSPRFRGDTQYF	TGTGCCAGCAGCCCAAGATTTCGCGGGGATACGCAGTATTTT	TRBV7-2	14	few	-	TRBJ2-3
CASSKSNREAGKNIQYF	TGTGCCAGCAGTAAATCTAACAGGGAAGCGGGCAAAAACATTCAGTACTTC	TRBV6-1	17	-	-	TRBJ2-4
CASSLRPGPNEKLFF	TGCGCCAGCAGCTTGAGGCCCGGGCCAAATGAAAAACTGTTTTTT	TRBV5-1	15	few	-	TRBJ1-4
CARRQDYGYTF	TGTGCCAGGAGACAGGACTATGGCTACACCTTC	TRBV12-3/TRBV12-4	11	few	-	TRBJ1-2
CASSQGGDTQYF	TGTGCCAGCAGTCAAGGGGGAGATACGCAGTATTTT	TRBV6-1	12	many	-	TRBJ2-3